Below, one T cell receptor beta chain is given with its context. As yet, its antigen is unknown. The data stem from a study of cytomegalovirus exposure and HLA in healthy donors. Trimming removed 4 bases at V and 3 bases at J, with 11 bases between. From germline, CDR1 is SGDLS and CDR2 YYNGEE. The CDR3 contains 14 residues. 13 Jbeta primers and 60 Vbeta primers were used for the PCR. Assay used: immunoSEQ multiplex PCR; TCRdb lists only in-frame clones, some missing. The table shows a few hundred thousand clones, with 70% to 90% occurring only once. The study, taken as a whole, reports: Through in vitro validation, three CMV-associated chains were shown to be specific for CMV antigens.

The receptor was isolated from a man in his thirties or forties in good health and CMV-seronegative. The genes are TRBV9 and TRBJ2-1; TRBD2 might be the D (6 bases). Sequenced sample: PBMCs. In nucleotides, the CDR3 is TGTGCCAGCAGCTATGGGACTTTCTACAATGAGCAGTTCTTC. Translation: CASSYGTFYNEQFF.